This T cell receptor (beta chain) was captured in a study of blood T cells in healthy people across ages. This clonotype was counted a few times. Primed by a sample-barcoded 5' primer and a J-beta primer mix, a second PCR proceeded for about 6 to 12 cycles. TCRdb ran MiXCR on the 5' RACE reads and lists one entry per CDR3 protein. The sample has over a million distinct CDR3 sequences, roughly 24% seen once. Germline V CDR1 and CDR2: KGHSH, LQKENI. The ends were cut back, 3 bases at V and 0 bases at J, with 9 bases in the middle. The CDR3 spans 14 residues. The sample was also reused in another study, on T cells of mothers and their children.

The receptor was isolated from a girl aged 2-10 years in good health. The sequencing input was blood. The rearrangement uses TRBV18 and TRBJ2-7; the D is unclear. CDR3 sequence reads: CASSPSLYSYEQYF. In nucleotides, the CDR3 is TGTGCCAGCTCACCTAGCTTATACTCCTACGAGCAGTACTTC.